The T cell receptor beta chain described here comes from a study of blood T cell repertoires in COVID-19. Study-wide background: The analysed material was cDNA or gDNA that came from T cells, B-cell-depleted T cells, or PBMCs.

The repertoire was sequenced with immunoSEQ multiplex PCR; TCRdb's copy has only in-frame clones and lacks some. The table has around 110,000 clones, roughly 88% seen once. V dropped 9 bases and J dropped 6 bases, with 15 bases sitting between them. Germline CDR1 MDHEN, CDR2 SYDVKM. The CDR3 is 12 amino acids. Material for sequencing was peripheral blood. The sequence was obtained from a man aged 50 or older with active or convalescent COVID-19. The chain uses TRBV28 and TRBJ2-7; D is perhaps TRBD1 (7 bases). Written as DNA, the CDR3 is TGTGCCAGTAGCAGGGGGGAAGGCGAGCAGTACTTC. Translation gives CASSRGEGEQYF.